A single sample is the source of the 29 T cell receptor beta chains below, sequenced in a study of PD-1 blockade in classical Hodgkin lymphoma. The time point denotes: cycle 4 day 1 (C4D1), after less than seven weeks of nivolumab. All the patients suffered relapse after autologous stem cell transplantation, and brentuximab vedotin exposure differed. This table comes from immunoSEQ multiplex PCR, and its TCRdb copy is limited to in-frame clones, with some not included. The table has about 52,000 clones, more than 75% seen once. Material: peripheral blood mononuclear cells (PBMCs), obtained before the fourth cycle of nivolumab. These TCRs come from a human donor with classical Hodgkin lymphoma.

The chain is built from TRBV2 and TRBJ2-7; TRBD2 is a possible D gene (5 bases). The germline gives CDR1 SNHLY, CDR2 FYNNEI. Trimming left V 8 bases short and J 0 bases short, with 14 bases between. The CDR3 is 14 amino acids. The CDR3 DNA follows: TGTGCCAGCCTAGTTGCCAGCGGCTCCTACGAGCAGTACTTC. This gives the protein CASLVASGSYEQYF.

The V call is TRBV28, the J call TRBJ2-3; 15 bases are shared with TRBD2. Germline V CDR1 and CDR2: MDHEN, SYDVKM. With V trimmed by 8 bases and J by 2 bases, 14 bases remained unmatched. CDR3 length equals 19 residues. The CDR3 region has the DNA TGTGCCAGCTCCGTCGGACTAGCGGGAGGGAGGGGCTACACAGATACGCAGTATTTT. As protein: CASSVGLAGGRGYTDTQYF.

The V call is TRBV5-4, the J call TRBJ1-2; D ambiguous. CDR1 and CDR2 from the germline V gene are SGHNT and YYREEE (reference sequence). Trimming shortened V by 4 bases and J by 8 bases, and 9 bases separated the two germline ends. This CDR3 contains 11 residues. The CDR3 region is CASSSMQGYTF. The CDR3 nucleotides are TGTGCCAGCAGCAGTATGCAGGGCTACACCTTC.

CDR3 sequence: CASSPFKDTQYF. CDR3 nucleotides: TGTGCCAGCTCACCATTTAAAGATACGCAGTATTTT. The chain uses TRBV18 and TRBJ2-3; D call uncertain. The CDR3 spans 12 residues. From germline, CDR1 is KGHSH and CDR2 LQKENI. V was shortened by 2 bases and J by 5 bases, with 5 bases between the two germline ends.

The CDR3 region has the DNA TGTGCCAGCAGCTTAGGGGTAGGGACTAACACCGGGGAGCTGTTTTTT. This sequence encodes CASSLGVGTNTGELFF. The chain couples TRBV7-8 to TRBJ2-2; D possibly corresponds to TRBD2 (6 bases). Trimming took off 1 base at V and 2 bases at J, with 11 bases between the two ends. Per germline, CDR1 SGHVS and CDR2 FQNEAQ. This CDR3 region has 16 residues.

The CDR3 protein is CASSGGGREQPQHF. CDR3 coding DNA: TGTGCCAGCAGTGGCGGGGGGCGAGAGCAGCCCCAGCATTTT. The chain joins TRBV6-5 to TRBJ1-5, with a weak D call TRBD1 (6 bases). The V gene lost 5 bases and the J gene lost 7 bases, with 15 bases spanning the gap. Germline V lookup: CDR1 MNHEY, CDR2 SVGAGI. This CDR3 is 14 amino acids long.

The chain employs TRBV9 and TRBJ2-1; 8 bases are shared with TRBD2. V gave up 4 bases and J gave up 7 bases; unmatched junction bases: 10. Germline-derived CDR1 and CDR2 are SGDLS and YYNGEE. This CDR3 has 15 residues. Written as DNA, the CDR3 is TGTGCCAGCAGCCCCCGCGGGAGCGGGAGTAATGAGCAGTTCTTC. Protein product: CASSPRGSGSNEQFF.

As DNA, the CDR3 is TGTGCCAGTAGTTCTAGCGGGAGTCTCGGGGAGCTGTTTTTT. It codes for CASSSSGSLGELFF. The chain combines TRBV19 with TRBJ2-2, with 10 bases identical to TRBD2. The J segment lost 7 bases and the V segment lost 5 bases, leaving 4 bases of the junction unmatched. The germline CDR1 and CDR2 sequences are LNHDA and SQIVND (reference sequence). The CDR3 has 14 residues.

J is TRBJ1-1 and V is TRBV6-6; 7 positions match TRBD1. Germline lookup yields CDR1 MNHNY and CDR2 SVGAGI (reference sequence). Losses at the gene ends were 5 bases for V and 1 base for J; bases not matched to a gene: 7. This CDR3 is 15 amino acids long. CDR3 protein: CASSRTTGKNTEAFF. The DNA for the CDR3 is TGTGCCAGCAGTCGAACGACAGGGAAGAACACTGAAGCTTTCTTT.

This rearrangement joins TRBV27 to TRBJ1-1, with 7 bases that match TRBD1. Germline V gene sequence: CDR1 MNHEY, CDR2 SMNVEV (reference sequence). Germline trimming cut 6 bases from V and 1 base from J; bases unmatched to any gene: 5. This CDR3 spans 14 amino acids. The CDR3 bases are TGTGCCAGCAGGGAAACAGGGGCGAACACTGAAGCTTTCTTT. Its translation is CASRETGANTEAFF.

V usage is TRBV6-1 and J usage is TRBJ1-2; D is perhaps TRBD1 (5 bases). Germline assignment: CDR1 MNHNS and CDR2 SASEGT. The CDR3 is 15 amino acids. Deletions cut 7 bases from V and 0 bases from J, with 15 bases between. The CDR3 DNA sequence: TGTGCCAGCATGGTGATCAGGGCCACTAACTATGGCTACACCTTC. This gives the protein CASMVIRATNYGYTF.

The gene calls are TRBV19 and TRBJ2-5, with D maybe TRBD2 (6 bases). Looked up from germline, CDR1 is LNHDA and CDR2 is SQIVND (reference sequence). V shed 4 bases and J shed 5 bases, with 11 bases lying between them. The CDR3 runs to 13 residues. The CDR3 sequence: CASSTAAGETQYF. In DNA form, the CDR3 reads TGTGCCAGTAGTACAGCGGCGGGGGAGACCCAGTACTTC. The whole variable domain, remainder taken from reference TRBV19 and TRBJ2-5, is DGGITQSPKYLFRKEGQNVTLSCEQNLNHDAMYWYRQDPGQGLRLIYYSQIVNDFQKGDIAEGYSVSREKKESFPLTVTSAQKNPTAFYLCASSTAAGETQYFGPGTRLLVL.

This chain connects TRBV10-3 to TRBJ2-1; 9 bases map to TRBD2. J was trimmed by 8 bases and V by 3 bases; bases with no gene match: 5. Germline CDR1 and CDR2: ENHRY and SYGVKD. The CDR3 sequence is 14 residues long. DNA for the CDR3: TGTGCCATCAGTGAACTAGCGGGTTTCGATGAGCAGTTCTTC. It codes for CAISELAGFDEQFF.

CDR3: CASSRNTGELFF. The CDR3 bases are TGTGCCAGCAGCCGGAACACCGGGGAGCTGTTTTTT. V usage is TRBV7-9 and J usage is TRBJ2-2; D not resolved. The CDR3 has 12 amino acids. V was clipped by 5 bases and J by 1 base, with 2 bases between them. Germline V gene sequence: CDR1 SEHNR, CDR2 FQNEAQ (reference sequence).

About this clone: One junction end does not reproduce the germline sequence, and a read error may be involved. The chain carries TRBV11-2 and TRBJ2-2, with 7 bases lining up with TRBD2. Germline V gives CDR1 SGHAT, CDR2 FQNNGV. The CDR3 length is 12 residues. The CDR3 spells CASRVRGGGLFF. Written as DNA, the CDR3 is TGTGCCAGCAGGGTACGGGGCGGGGGGCTGTTTTTT.

The rearrangement uses TRBV6-6 and TRBJ2-3; D remains ambiguous. This CDR3 spans 14 amino acids. The V gene's germline CDR1 is MNHNY and CDR2 SVGAGI (reference sequence). V gave up 5 bases and J gave up 2 bases, with 11 bases separating them. CDR3 residues: CASSAVGITDTQYF. CDR3 nucleotide sequence: TGTGCCAGCAGTGCCGTGGGGATCACAGATACGCAGTATTTT.

This sequence joins TRBV5-1 and TRBJ1-6; the D gene is possibly TRBD1 (6 bases). Germline V lookup: CDR1 SGHRS, CDR2 YFSETQ. The CDR3 loop spans 14 amino acids. The V end was cut by 5 bases, the J end by 9 bases, with 15 bases between. In DNA, the CDR3 is TGCGCCAGCAGTTTGACAGGACCTAGTTCACCCCTCCACTTT. It codes for CASSLTGPSSPLHF.

This sequence joins TRBV27 and TRBJ2-7, with TRBD2 matching over 9 bases. The V and J ends lost 5 bases and 4 bases, in that order; junction bases with no gene match: 6. The CDR3 length is 14 residues. The germline V gene encodes CDR1 MNHEY and CDR2 SMNVEV (reference sequence). The CDR3 nucleotides read TGTGCCAGCAGTGGGGTAGCGGGGGCTTACGAGCAGTACTTC. This sequence encodes CASSGVAGAYEQYF.

The V call is TRBV7-8, the J call TRBJ1-1; 7 bases align to TRBD1. The V and J ends lost 5 bases and 5 bases, in that order; junction bases with no gene match: 8. The CDR3 loop spans 14 amino acids. CDR1 SGHVS and CDR2 FQNEAQ come from the germline V gene. CDR3 in DNA: TGTGCCAGCAGCCTTCTAGACAGGGTAACTGAAGCTTTCTTT. It codes for CASSLLDRVTEAFF.

The V call is TRBV21-1, the J call TRBJ1-1. TRBV21-1 is a documented pseudogene. The CDR3 runs 14 residues. In DNA form, the CDR3 reads TGTGCCAGCAGCAAAGTGGCCGGGAACACTGAAGCTTTCTTT. It specifies CASSKVAGNTEAFF.

This chain joins TRBV10-3 and TRBJ2-7, with 7 bases aligning to TRBD1. With 5 bases clipped from V and 4 bases from J, the junction kept 2 bases outside the gene matches. This CDR3 comprises 12 residues. CDR1 and CDR2 from the germline V gene are ENHRY and SYGVKD. The CDR3 DNA reads as TGTGCCATCAGTCGGGACAGTTACGAGCAGTACTTC. Translating gives CAISRDSYEQYF.

This chain joins TRBV10-3 and TRBJ2-5; 7 bases agree with TRBD1. After removal of 10 bases from V and 0 bases from J, the junction contained 11 bases not matched to a gene. Germline V gene data show CDR1 as ENHRY and CDR2 as SYGVKD. The CDR3 covers 15 residues. The CDR3 reads CATSTGTEDQETQYF. DNA for the CDR3: TGTGCCACCTCTACCGGGACAGAGGACCAAGAGACCCAGTACTTC.

This chain's CDR3 is CASSSLGTGNQPQHF. In DNA, the CDR3 is TGTGCCAGCAGTTCGCTGGGGACCGGGAATCAGCCCCAGCATTTT. This rearrangement joins TRBV6-5 to TRBJ1-5, with a possible D match to TRBD1 (5 bases). This CDR3 has 15 amino acids. V was cut by 4 bases and J by 4 bases, with 14 bases left in between. Germline V gene sequence: CDR1 MNHEY, CDR2 SVGAGI.

This sequence joins TRBV7-9 and TRBJ1-1, with TRBD1 matching over 7 bases. Looked up from germline, CDR1 is SEHNR and CDR2 is FQNEAQ (reference sequence). The CDR3 has 13 residues. V was clipped by 5 bases and J by 4 bases; unmatched bases: 4. The CDR3 here is CASSPDRTTEAFF. The CDR3 region has the DNA TGTGCCAGCAGCCCGGACAGGACCACTGAAGCTTTCTTT. The complete variable domain, with remaining parts taken from reference TRBV7-9 and TRBJ1-1, reads DTGVSQNPRHKITKRGQNVTFRCDPISEHNRLYWYRQTLGQGPEFLTYFQNEAQLEKSRLLSDRFSAERPKGSFSTLEIQRTEQGDSAMYLCASSPDRTTEAFFGQGTRLTVV.

The J gene is TRBJ2-3, the V gene TRBV7-9; D ambiguous. The CDR3 runs 14 residues. Trimming cost V 5 bases and J 4 bases, with 13 bases left between them. The germline gives CDR1 SEHNR, CDR2 FQNEAQ (reference sequence). Written as DNA, the CDR3 is TGTGCCAGCAGCCCCTCGACTTCGCCAGATACGCAGTATTTT. Amino acid sequence: CASSPSTSPDTQYF.

The rearrangement links TRBV5-4 to TRBJ2-1; 8 nucleotides line up with TRBD2. Germline trimming cut 4 bases from V and 14 bases from J; bases unmatched to any gene: 17. CDR1 is SGHNT, CDR2 YYREEE, per germline (reference sequence). This CDR3 contains 15 residues. CDR3 in DNA: TGTGCCAGCAGCCAAGACCCTACTAGCGGACCGAGGGAGTTCTTC. Amino acid sequence: CASSQDPTSGPREFF.

The chain joins TRBV15 to TRBJ2-2; D gene ambiguous. This CDR3 contains 12 residues. V was shortened by 2 bases and J by 4 bases, with 2 bases between the two germline ends. Germline loops: CDR1 LNHNV, CDR2 YYDKDF (reference sequence). The CDR3 bases are TGTGCCACCAGCAGATCCACCGGGGAGCTGTTTTTT. This translates into CATSRSTGELFF.

The V and J genes are TRBV27 and TRBJ2-1; no clear D. Trimming took off 9 bases at V and 7 bases at J, with 16 bases between the two ends. This CDR3 contains 13 residues. The germline gives CDR1 MNHEY, CDR2 SMNVEV (reference sequence). CDR3 loop: CASSVFLLNEQFF. The CDR3 DNA is TGTGCCAGTTCAGTCTTTCTCCTAAATGAGCAGTTCTTC.

The rearrangement joins TRBV25-1 to TRBJ1-6, with a tentative D call TRBD1 (6 bases). The CDR3 has 15 amino acids. V was trimmed by 1 base and J by 7 bases, leaving 11 bases between them. Per germline, CDR1 MGHDK and CDR2 SYGVNS. The CDR3 bases are TGTGCCAGCAGTGAATTAAGGGGGGAGAATTCACCCCTCCACTTT. Protein product: CASSELRGENSPLHF. The entire variable domain, with the rest obtained from reference TRBV25-1 and TRBJ1-6, is as follows: EADIYQTPRYLVIGTGKKITLECSQTMGHDKMYWYQQDPGMELHLIHYSYGVNSTEKGDLSSESTVSRIRTEHFPLTLESARPSHTSQYLCASSELRGENSPLHFGNGTRLTVT.